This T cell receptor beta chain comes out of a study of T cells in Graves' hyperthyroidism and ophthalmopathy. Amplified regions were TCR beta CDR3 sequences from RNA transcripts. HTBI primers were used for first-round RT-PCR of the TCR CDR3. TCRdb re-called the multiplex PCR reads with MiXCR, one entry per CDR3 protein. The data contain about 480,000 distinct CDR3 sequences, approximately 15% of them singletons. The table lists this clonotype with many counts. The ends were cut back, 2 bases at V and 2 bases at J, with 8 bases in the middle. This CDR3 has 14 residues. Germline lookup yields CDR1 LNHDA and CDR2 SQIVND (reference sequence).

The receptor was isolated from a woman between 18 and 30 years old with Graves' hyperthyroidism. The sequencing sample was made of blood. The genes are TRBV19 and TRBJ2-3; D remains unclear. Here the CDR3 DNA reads TGTGCCAGTAGTATAACCTGGGACACAGATACGCAGTATTTT. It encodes CASSITWDTDTQYF.